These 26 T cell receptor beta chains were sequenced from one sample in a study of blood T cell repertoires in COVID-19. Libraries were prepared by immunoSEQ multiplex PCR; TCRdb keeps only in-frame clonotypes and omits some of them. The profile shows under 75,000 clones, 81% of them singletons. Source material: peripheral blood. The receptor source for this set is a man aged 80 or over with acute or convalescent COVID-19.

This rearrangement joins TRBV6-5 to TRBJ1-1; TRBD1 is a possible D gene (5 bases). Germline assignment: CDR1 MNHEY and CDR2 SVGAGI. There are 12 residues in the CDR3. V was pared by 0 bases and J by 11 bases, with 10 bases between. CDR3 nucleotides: TGTGCCAGCAGTTACTCAGGCCAGGGTGCTTTCTTT. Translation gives CASSYSGQGAFF.

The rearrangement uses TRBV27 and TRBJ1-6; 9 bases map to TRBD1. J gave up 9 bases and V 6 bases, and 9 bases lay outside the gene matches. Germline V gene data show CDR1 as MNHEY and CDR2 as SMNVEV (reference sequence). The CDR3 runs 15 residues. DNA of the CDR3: TGTGCCAGCAGAACGACGGACAGGGGAGGTTCACCCCTCCACTTT. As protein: CASRTTDRGGSPLHF.

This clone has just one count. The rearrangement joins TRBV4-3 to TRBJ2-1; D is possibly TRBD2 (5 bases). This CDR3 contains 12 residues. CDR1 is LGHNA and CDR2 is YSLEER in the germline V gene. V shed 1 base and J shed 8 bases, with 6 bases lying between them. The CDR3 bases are TGCGCCAGCAGCCAAGGGCGGGATGAGCAGTTCTTC. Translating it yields CASSQGRDEQFF.

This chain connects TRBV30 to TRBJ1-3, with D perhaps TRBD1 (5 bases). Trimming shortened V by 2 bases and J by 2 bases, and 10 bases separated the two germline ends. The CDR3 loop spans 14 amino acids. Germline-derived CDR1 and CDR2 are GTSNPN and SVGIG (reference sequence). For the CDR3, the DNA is TGTGCCTGGAGTCGGCGACAGCCTGGAAACACCATATATTTT. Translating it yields CAWSRRQPGNTIYF.

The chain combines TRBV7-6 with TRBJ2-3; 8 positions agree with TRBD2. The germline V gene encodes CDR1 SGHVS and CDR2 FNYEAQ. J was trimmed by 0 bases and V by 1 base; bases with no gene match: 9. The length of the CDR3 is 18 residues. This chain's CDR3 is CASSLVRGGGPSTDTQYF. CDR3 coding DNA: TGTGCCAGCAGCTTAGTTCGGGGGGGCGGGCCTAGCACAGATACGCAGTATTTT.

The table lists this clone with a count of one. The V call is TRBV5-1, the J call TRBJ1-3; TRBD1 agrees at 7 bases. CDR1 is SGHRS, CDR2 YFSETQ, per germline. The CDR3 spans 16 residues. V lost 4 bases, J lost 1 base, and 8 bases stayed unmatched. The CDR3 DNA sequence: TGCGCCAGCAGCCCCGGGACAGACTATTCTGGAAACACCATATATTTT. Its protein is CASSPGTDYSGNTIYF.

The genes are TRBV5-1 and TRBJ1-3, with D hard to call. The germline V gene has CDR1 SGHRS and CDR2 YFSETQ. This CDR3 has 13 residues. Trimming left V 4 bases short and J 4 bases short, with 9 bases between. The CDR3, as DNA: TGCGCCAGCAGCACGGTCTTAGGAAACACCATATATTTT. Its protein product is CASSTVLGNTIYF.

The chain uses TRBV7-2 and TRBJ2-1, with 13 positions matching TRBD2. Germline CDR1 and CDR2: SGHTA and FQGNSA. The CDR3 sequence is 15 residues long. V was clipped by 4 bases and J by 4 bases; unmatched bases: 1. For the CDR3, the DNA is TGTGCCAGCAGCTCGACTAGCGGGGGGTACAATGAGCAGTTCTTC. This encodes CASSSTSGGYNEQFF.

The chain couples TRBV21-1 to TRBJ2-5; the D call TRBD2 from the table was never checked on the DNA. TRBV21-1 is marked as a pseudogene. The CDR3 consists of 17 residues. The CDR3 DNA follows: TGTGCCAGCAGTTCACCCCCCCGGCGGAGAGACCAAGAGACCCAGTACTTC. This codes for CASSSPPRRRDQETQYF.

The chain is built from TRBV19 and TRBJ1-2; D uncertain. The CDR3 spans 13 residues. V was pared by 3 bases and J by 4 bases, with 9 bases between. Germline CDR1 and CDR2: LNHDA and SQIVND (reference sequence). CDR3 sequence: CASSIGRIYGYTF. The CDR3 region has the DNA TGTGCCAGTAGTATTGGCAGAATCTATGGCTACACCTTC.

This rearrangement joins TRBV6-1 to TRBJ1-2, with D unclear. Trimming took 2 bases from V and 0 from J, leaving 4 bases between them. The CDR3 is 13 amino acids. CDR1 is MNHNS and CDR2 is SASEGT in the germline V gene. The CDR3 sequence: CASSELSNYGYTF. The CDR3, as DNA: TGTGCCAGCAGTGAACTCTCTAACTATGGCTACACCTTC.

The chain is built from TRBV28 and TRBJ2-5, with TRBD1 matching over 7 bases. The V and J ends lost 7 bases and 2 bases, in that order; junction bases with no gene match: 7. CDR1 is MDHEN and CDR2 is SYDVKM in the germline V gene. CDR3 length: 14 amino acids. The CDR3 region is CASNPGQWQETQYF. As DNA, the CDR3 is TGTGCCAGCAACCCGGGACAGTGGCAAGAGACCCAGTACTTC.

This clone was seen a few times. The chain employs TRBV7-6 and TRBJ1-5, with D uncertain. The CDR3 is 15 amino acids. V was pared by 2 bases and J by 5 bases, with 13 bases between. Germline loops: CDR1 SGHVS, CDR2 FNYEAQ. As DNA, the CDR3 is TGTGCCAGCAGCTTAAAGCTAGGGAGGGATCAGCCCCAGCATTTT. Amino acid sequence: CASSLKLGRDQPQHF.

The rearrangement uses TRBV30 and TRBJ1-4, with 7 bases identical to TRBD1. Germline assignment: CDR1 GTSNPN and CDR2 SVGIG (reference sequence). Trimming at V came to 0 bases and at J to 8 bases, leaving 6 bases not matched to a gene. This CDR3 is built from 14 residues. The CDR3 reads CAWSVIGQAEKLFF. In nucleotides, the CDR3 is TGTGCCTGGAGTGTAATAGGACAGGCCGAAAAACTGTTTTTT.

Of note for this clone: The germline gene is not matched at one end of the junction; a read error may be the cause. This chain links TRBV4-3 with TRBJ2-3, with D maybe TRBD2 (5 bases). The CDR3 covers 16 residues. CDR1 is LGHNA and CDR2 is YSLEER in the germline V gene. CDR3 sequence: CASSQDEGGSKDTQYF. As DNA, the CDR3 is TGCGCCAGCAGCCAAGATGAAGGAGGAAGCAAAGATACGCAGTATTTT.

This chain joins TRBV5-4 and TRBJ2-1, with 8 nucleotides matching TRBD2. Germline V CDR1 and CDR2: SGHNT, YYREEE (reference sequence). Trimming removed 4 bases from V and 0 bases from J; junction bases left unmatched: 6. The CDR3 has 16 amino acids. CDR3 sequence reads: CASSPSGPSSYNEQFF. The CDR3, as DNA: TGTGCCAGCAGCCCTAGCGGGCCGAGCTCCTACAATGAGCAGTTCTTC. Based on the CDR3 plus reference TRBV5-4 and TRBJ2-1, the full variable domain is ETGVTQSPTHLIKTRGQQVTLRCSSQSGHNTVSWYQQALGQGPQFIFQYYREEENGRGNFPPRFSGLQFPNYSSELNVNALELDDSALYLCASSPSGPSSYNEQFFGPGTRLTVL.

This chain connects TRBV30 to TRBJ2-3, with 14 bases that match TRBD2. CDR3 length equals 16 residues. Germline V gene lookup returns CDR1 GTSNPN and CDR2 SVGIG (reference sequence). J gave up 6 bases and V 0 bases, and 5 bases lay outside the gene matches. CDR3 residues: CAWSVGTSGGGDTQYF. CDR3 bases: TGTGCCTGGAGTGTGGGGACTAGCGGGGGCGGGGATACGCAGTATTTT.

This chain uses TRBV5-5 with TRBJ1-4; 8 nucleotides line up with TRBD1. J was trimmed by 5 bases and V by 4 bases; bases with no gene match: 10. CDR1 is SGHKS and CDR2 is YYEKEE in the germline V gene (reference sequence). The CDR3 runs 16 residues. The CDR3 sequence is CASSTISGGGNEKLFF. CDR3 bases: TGTGCCAGCAGCACCATCTCAGGGGGCGGCAATGAAAAACTGTTTTTT. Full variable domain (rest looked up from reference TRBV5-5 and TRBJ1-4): DAGVTQSPTHLIKTRGQQVTLRCSPISGHKSVSWYQQVLGQGPQFIFQYYEKEERGRGNFPDRFSARQFPNYSSELNVNALLLGDSALYLCASSTISGGGNEKLFFGSGTQLSVL.

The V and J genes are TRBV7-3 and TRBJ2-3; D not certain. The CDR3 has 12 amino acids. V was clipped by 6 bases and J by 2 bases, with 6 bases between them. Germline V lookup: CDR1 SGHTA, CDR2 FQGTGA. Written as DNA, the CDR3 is TGTGCCAGCAGGTCCTACACAGATACGCAGTATTTT. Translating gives CASRSYTDTQYF. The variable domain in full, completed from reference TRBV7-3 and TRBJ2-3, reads GAGVSQTPSNKVTEKGKYVELRCDPISGHTALYWYRQSLGQGPEFLIYFQGTGAADDSGLPNDRFFAVRPEGSVSTLKIQRTERGDSAVYLCASRSYTDTQYFGPGTRLTVL.

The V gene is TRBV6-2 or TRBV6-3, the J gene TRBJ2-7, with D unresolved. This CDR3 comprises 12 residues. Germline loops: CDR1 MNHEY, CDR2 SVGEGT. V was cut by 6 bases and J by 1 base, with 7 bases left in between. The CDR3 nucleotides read TGTGCCAGCAGCCTGAGTTCCTACGAGCAGTACTTC. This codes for CASSLSSYEQYF.

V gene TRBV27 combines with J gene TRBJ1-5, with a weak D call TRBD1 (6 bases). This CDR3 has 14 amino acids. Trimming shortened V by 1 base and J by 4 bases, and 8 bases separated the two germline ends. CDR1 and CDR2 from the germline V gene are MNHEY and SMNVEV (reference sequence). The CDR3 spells CASSLWQGNQPQHF. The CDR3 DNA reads TGTGCCAGCAGTTTATGGCAGGGGAATCAGCCCCAGCATTTT.

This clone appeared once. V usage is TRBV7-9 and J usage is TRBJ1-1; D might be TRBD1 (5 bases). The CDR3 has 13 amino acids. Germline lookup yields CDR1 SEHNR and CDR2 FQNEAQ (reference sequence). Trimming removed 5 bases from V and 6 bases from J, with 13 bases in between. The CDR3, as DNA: TGTGCCAGCAGCCGGATCGGGGGTCCTGAAGCTTTCTTT. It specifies CASSRIGGPEAFF.

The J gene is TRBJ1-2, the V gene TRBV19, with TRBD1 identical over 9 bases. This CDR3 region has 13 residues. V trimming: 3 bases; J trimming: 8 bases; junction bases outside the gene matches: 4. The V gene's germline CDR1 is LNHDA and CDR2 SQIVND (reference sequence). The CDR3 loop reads CASSIWTGEGYTF. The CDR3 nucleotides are TGTGCCAGTAGTATCTGGACAGGGGAAGGCTACACCTTC.

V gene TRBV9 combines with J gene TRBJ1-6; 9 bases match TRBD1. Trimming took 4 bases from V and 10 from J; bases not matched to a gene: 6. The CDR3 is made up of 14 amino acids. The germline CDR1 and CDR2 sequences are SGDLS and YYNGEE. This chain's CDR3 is CASSLQGASSPLHF. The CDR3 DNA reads TGTGCCAGCAGCCTACAGGGGGCAAGCTCACCCCTCCACTTT.

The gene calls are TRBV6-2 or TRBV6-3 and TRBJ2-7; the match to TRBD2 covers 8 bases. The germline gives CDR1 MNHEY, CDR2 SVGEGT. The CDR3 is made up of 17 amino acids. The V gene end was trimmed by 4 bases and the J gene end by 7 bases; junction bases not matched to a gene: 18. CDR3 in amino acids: CASSSAGGWADLREQYF. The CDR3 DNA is TGTGCCAGCAGTTCCGCGGGGGGCTGGGCCGATTTACGGGAGCAGTACTTC.

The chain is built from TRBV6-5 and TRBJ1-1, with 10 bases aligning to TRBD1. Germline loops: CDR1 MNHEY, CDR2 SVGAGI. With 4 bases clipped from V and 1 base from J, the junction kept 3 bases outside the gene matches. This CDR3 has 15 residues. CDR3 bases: TGTGCCAGCAGTTGGGACAGGGGATCGAACACTGAAGCTTTCTTT. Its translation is CASSWDRGSNTEAFF.